The rows below give T cell receptor beta chains drawn from one sample of a study of blood T cell repertoires in COVID-19. Clones were read by immunoSEQ multiplex PCR, and TCRdb kept only the in-frame ones, dropping some. The sample holds 150,000 to 200,000 clones, roughly 82% seen once. The sample comprised peripheral blood. These receptors were obtained from a woman aged 25 to 39 with acute or convalescent COVID-19. The CDR3 runs from the conserved cysteine through the conserved F or W. Each record gives: clone size, J gene, V gene, D gene, CDR3 DNA, CDR3 protein. D genes are given only for firm matches. Not all rows give a size; the values are once, few, many and, for expanded clones, a class.

NA,TRBJ2-7,TRBV3-1/TRBV3-2,TRBD1,TGTGCCAGCAGCCAATTTATCGGGGGGACAGGGAACGAGCAGTACTTC,CASSQFIGGTGNEQYF
NA,TRBJ1-1,TRBV4-3,NA,TGCGCCAGCAGTCCTGACCTGGCGGGCACTGAAGCTTTCTTT,CASSPDLAGTEAFF
once,TRBJ2-1,TRBV9,NA,TGTGCCAGCAGCGTTTCTAGCGCCCCGGCGGATGAGCAGTTCTTC,CASSVSSAPADEQFF
few,TRBJ1-2,TRBV7-3,NA,TGTGCCAGCAGCTTAATCGGAGGGGTGGATGGCTACACCTTC,CASSLIGGVDGYTF
few,TRBJ1-5,TRBV2,NA,TGTGCCAGCAGTGAAGAAGGGGGAGTAAATCAGCCCCAGCATTTT,CASSEEGGVNQPQHF
NA,TRBJ1-1,TRBV27,NA,TGTGCCAGCAGTTTCCCGGGTTCTGAAGCTTTCTTT,CASSFPGSEAFF
NA,TRBJ1-5,TRBV28,NA,TGTGCCAGCAGTTTAGGGGGGGGCTGGCAGCCCCAGCATTTT,CASSLGGGWQPQHF
few,TRBJ1-1,TRBV28,NA,TGTGCCAGCAGTTTTTTGGCTTACGAAGCTTTCTTT,CASSFLAYEAFF
NA,TRBJ1-1,TRBV4-1,NA,TGCGCCAGCAGCCAACGTCCCCGCGCGAACACTGAAGCTTTCTTT,CASSQRPRANTEAFF
NA,TRBJ2-7,TRBV27,NA,TGTGCCAGTGGACATCGAACCGCCCCCGAGCAGTACTTC,CASGHRTAPEQYF
NA,TRBJ1-5,TRBV6-2/TRBV6-3,TRBD1,TGTGCCAGCAGTCCCCCTCAGGGGGTTAGGGGACAGCCCCAGCATTTT,CASSPPQGVRGQPQHF
many,TRBJ1-2,TRBV7-9,TRBD1,TGTGCCAGCAGTCCAGGGGGACAGGGTAGCTATGGCTACACCTTC,CASSPGGQGSYGYTF
many,TRBJ1-6,TRBV6-2/TRBV6-3,NA,TGTGCCAGCAGCAAGACAGAAGAAGGTTCACCCCTCCACTTT,CASSKTEEGSPLHF
NA,TRBJ2-7,TRBV27,TRBD1,TGTGCCAGCAGTGTGGGACAGGGGGCTTACGAGCAGTACTTC,CASSVGQGAYEQYF
NA,TRBJ2-5,TRBV6-2/TRBV6-3,TRBD2,TGTGCCAGCAGCCCACCCGGGACTAGCGGGAGTCTCTGGGAGACCCAGTACTTC,CASSPPGTSGSLWETQYF
NA,TRBJ1-1,TRBV5-4,NA,TGTGCCAGCAGCTTGCTAGGGAACACTGAAGCTTTCTTT,CASSLLGNTEAFF
once,TRBJ2-7,TRBV28,TRBD1,TGTGCCAGCAGTTTATTCCCCCGGGACAGGGGCCCACGGACCTCCTACGAGCAGTACTTC,CASSLFPRDRGPRTSYEQYF
once,TRBJ1-1,TRBV27,NA,TGTGCCAGCAGTTCCACTCGACCGTTTAGAGGCACTGAAGCTTTCTTT,CASSSTRPFRGTEAFF
NA,TRBJ1-6,TRBV2,NA,TGTGCCGGGAAGACAGACTATAATTCACCCCTCCACTTT,CAGKTDYNSPLHF
NA,TRBJ2-2,TRBV6-5,TRBD2,TGTGCCAGCTGGGCGGGGGGGGGCGCCGGGGAGCTGTTTTTT,CASWAGGGAGELFF
NA,TRBJ2-2,TRBV7-2,TRBD1,TGTGCCAGCAGCCAACCGGGACAGGTCGCCACCGGGGAGCTGTTTTTT,CASSQPGQVATGELFF
NA,TRBJ1-3,TRBV11-3,NA,TGTGCCAGCAGCTCTGACAGCCGCTCTGGAAACACCATATATTTT,CASSSDSRSGNTIYF
NA,TRBJ1-4,TRBV15,NA,TGTGCCACCAGAGCGGAAGCAACTAATGAAAAACTGTTTTTT,CATRAEATNEKLFF
NA,TRBJ2-5,TRBV4-3,NA,TGCGCCAGCAGCCAAGATCTAGAGACCCAGTACTTC,CASSQDLETQYF
NA,TRBJ1-2,TRBV7-2,NA,TGTGCCAGCAGCGTCGGGGGGGCGGGTGGCTACACCTTC,CASSVGGAGGYTF
NA,TRBJ1-5,TRBV10-2,NA,TGCGCCACACGGCAGGGAGGGGAAAATCAGCCCCAGCATTTT,CATRQGGENQPQHF
NA,TRBJ2-2,TRBV27,NA,TGTGCCAGCTGGACGGCCCGGGGCGGGGAGCTGTTTTTT,CASWTARGGELFF
once,TRBJ1-6,TRBV5-1,TRBD1,TGCGCCAGCAGCTCGGGACAGGGGATTTATAATTCACCCCTCCACTTT,CASSSGQGIYNSPLHF
NA,TRBJ2-2,TRBV18,NA,TGTGCCAGCTCACCCCTTAGGGGGGGTCCGTCGCTGTTTTTT,CASSPLRGGPSLFF
few,TRBJ2-1,TRBV5-1,TRBD1,TGCGCCAGCAGCCCCCGGGACAGGGCCAATGAGCAGTTCTTC,CASSPRDRANEQFF
NA,TRBJ1-3,TRBV19,TRBD1,TGTGCCAGTACCCCGGGGACAGGGTACTCCTCTGGAAACACCATATATTTT,CASTPGTGYSSGNTIYF
NA,TRBJ1-2,TRBV5-1,TRBD1,TGCGCCAGCAGCTCCTCGACAGGGCTACTTCGCGGCTACACCTTC,CASSSSTGLLRGYTF
NA,TRBJ1-1,TRBV6-5,NA,TGTGCCAGCAGTTCGCGCTCAGGTTCCACTGAAGCTTTCTTT,CASSSRSGSTEAFF
NA,TRBJ1-2,TRBV19,TRBD1,TGTGCCAGTAGTATCTTGACAGGGCGCAATGGCTACACCTTC,CASSILTGRNGYTF
NA,TRBJ2-5,TRBV29-1,NA,TGCAGCGTTGAAACCAATCACAAGCAAGAGACCCAGTACTTC,CSVETNHKQETQYF
NA,TRBJ1-5,TRBV5-6,NA,TGTGCCAGCAGTGACTGGCCCATTAATCAGCCCCAGCATTTT,CASSDWPINQPQHF
once,TRBJ2-1,TRBV7-9,TRBD2,TGTGCCAGCAGCTCCACTAGCGGGGAATACAATGAGCAGTTCTTC,CASSSTSGEYNEQFF
few,TRBJ1-3,TRBV6-5,NA,TGTGCCAGCAGACAGATCCCTGGAAACACCATATATTTT,CASRQIPGNTIYF
NA,TRBJ1-5,TRBV6-5,TRBD1,TGTGCCAGCAGTAGCAGGGGGCGGCAGCCCCAGCATTTT,CASSSRGRQPQHF
NA,TRBJ2-4,TRBV7-2,TRBD2,TGTGCCAGCAGCAGGGCGGGAGGGCCAGGCATTCAGTACTTC,CASSRAGGPGIQYF
NA,TRBJ1-2,TRBV5-1,TRBD1,TGCGCCAGCAGCCCGATAGGGGGCTTAGGTGGCTACACCTTC,CASSPIGGLGGYTF
NA,TRBJ2-1,TRBV5-1,NA,TGCGCCAGCAGCTTGCAGTACAATGAGCAGTTCTTC,CASSLQYNEQFF
NA,TRBJ2-6,TRBV28,NA,TGTGCCAGCAGTTTGGACAGCGGATCTAGGGCCAACGTCCTGACTTTC,CASSLDSGSRANVLTF
once,TRBJ1-5,TRBV3-1/TRBV3-2,NA,TGTGCCAGCAGCCAATTCAATAGCAATCAGCCCCAGCATTTT,CASSQFNSNQPQHF